These 24 T cell receptor beta chains were sequenced from one sample in a study of blood T cell repertoires in COVID-19. Some clones are missing from TCRdb's copy, which holds only in-frame ones; the method was immunoSEQ multiplex PCR. The profile shows 190,000 or so clones, around 80% of them singletons. The specimen sequenced was peripheral blood. These receptors were taken from a woman older than 75 with active or convalescent COVID-19.

This chain uses TRBV28 with TRBJ1-3; 8 bases align to TRBD1. The CDR3 has 15 amino acids. V lost 2 bases and J lost 3; bases outside the gene matches: 3. The germline V gene has CDR1 MDHEN and CDR2 SYDVKM. CDR3 in DNA: TGTGCCAGCAGTTTAAGGACAGGGAATGGAAACACCATATATTTT. Its protein product is CASSLRTGNGNTIYF. The complete variable domain, with remaining parts taken from reference TRBV28 and TRBJ1-3, reads DVKVTQSSRYLVKRTGEKVFLECVQDMDHENMFWYRQDPGLGLRLIYFSYDVKMKEKGDIPEGYSVSREKKERFSLILESASTNQTSMYLCASSLRTGNGNTIYFGEGSWLTVV.

This chain connects TRBV7-9 to TRBJ2-3; 8 nucleotides align to TRBD1. With V trimmed by 4 bases and J by 6 bases, 6 bases remained unmatched. CDR1 and CDR2 (germline): SEHNR, FQNEAQ (reference sequence). The length of the CDR3 is 14 residues. The CDR3 bases are TGTGCCAGCAGCTCCAGGGGGCGTAGGGATACGCAGTATTTT. Encoded protein: CASSSRGRRDTQYF. Drawing the rest from reference TRBV7-9 and TRBJ2-3, the complete variable domain is DTGVSQNPRHKITKRGQNVTFRCDPISEHNRLYWYRQTLGQGPEFLTYFQNEAQLEKSRLLSDRFSAERPKGSFSTLEIQRTEQGDSAMYLCASSSRGRRDTQYFGPGTRLTVL.

The chain has TRBV5-1 and TRBJ1-1; 8 positions agree with TRBD1. Germline CDR1 and CDR2: SGHRS and YFSETQ. The CDR3 spans 17 residues. V lost 4 bases to trimming and J lost 1 base; unmatched junction nucleotides: 12. The CDR3: CASSEEDRVLANTEAFF. CDR3 coding DNA: TGCGCCAGCAGCGAGGAGGACAGGGTCTTAGCGAACACTGAAGCTTTCTTT.

Comment on this clone: At one boundary the junction diverges from the germline segment, which might be a read error. The chain links TRBV5-4 to TRBJ2-2; TRBD1 aligns across 9 bases. Germline V gene data show CDR1 as SGHNT and CDR2 as YYREEE (reference sequence). The CDR3 spans 12 residues. CDR3 region: CASSLPGQGYLF. In nucleotides, the CDR3 is TGTGCCAGCAGCCTTCCGGGACAGGGATACCTTTTT.

The chain recombines TRBV9 with TRBJ1-1; 12 bases agree with TRBD1. The J segment lost 3 bases and the V segment lost 5 bases, leaving 5 bases of the junction unmatched. The CDR3 totals 15 residues. Looked up from germline, CDR1 is SGDLS and CDR2 is YYNGEE. The CDR3 reads CASRAGTGGYTEAFF. As DNA, the CDR3 is TGTGCCAGCAGAGCCGGGACAGGGGGCTACACTGAAGCTTTCTTT.

J is TRBJ1-1 and V is TRBV5-4; possibly TRBD1 for D (5 bases). Germline V lookup: CDR1 SGHNT, CDR2 YYREEE (reference sequence). This CDR3 is 14 amino acids long. The ends were cut back, 3 bases at V and 0 bases at J, with 9 bases in the middle. The CDR3 coding sequence is TGTGCCAGCAGCTCGACAGCGATGAACACTGAAGCTTTCTTT. Its translation: CASSSTAMNTEAFF.

This clone is a singleton in its sample. The DNA of the CDR3 is TGTGCCAGCAGCCAAGAGACCGGGGGGGCAAAGTTCTTC. This codes for CASSQETGGAKFF. The J gene is TRBJ2-1, the V gene TRBV3-1 (or the pseudogene TRBV3-2); TRBD2 aligns across 8 bases. J lost 14 bases, V lost 0 bases, and 6 bases had no gene match. Germline V lookup: CDR1 LGHDT, CDR2 YNNKEL (reference sequence). The CDR3 has 13 residues.

This chain uses TRBV28 with TRBJ1-2; a possible D gene is TRBD1 (6 bases). The CDR3 spans 15 residues. Looked up from germline, CDR1 is MDHEN and CDR2 is SYDVKM. Trimming stripped 2 bases from V and 3 bases from J, with 13 bases between. The CDR3 sequence is CASSLLPGVDYGYTF. As DNA, the CDR3 is TGTGCCAGCAGTTTACTCCCAGGGGTGGACTATGGCTACACCTTC.

This chain connects TRBV5-6 to TRBJ1-2; 9 bases line up with TRBD1. CDR1 is SGHDT and CDR2 is YYEEEE in the germline V gene. The CDR3 extends over 15 amino acids. V gave up 1 base and J gave up 4 bases; unmatched junction bases: 5. The CDR3 sequence is CASSLQDRGGYGYTF. CDR3 bases: TGTGCCAGCAGCTTGCAAGACAGGGGGGGCTATGGCTACACCTTC.

The chain employs TRBV6-1 and TRBJ2-7; the match to TRBD2 covers 7 bases. CDR1 is MNHNS and CDR2 is SASEGT in the germline V gene. V was pared by 4 bases and J by 5 bases, with 17 bases of the junction left unmatched. This CDR3 contains 17 residues. As DNA, the CDR3 is TGTGCCAGCAGTGGCTGGCGGGGGTCGGGTTCTGATGACGAGCAGTACTTC. It is translated as CASSGWRGSGSDDEQYF.

This clone was detected only once. This is likely a read error, given that the CDR3 carries no conserved phenylalanine or tryptophan at its end. The limits of the CDR3 on the DNA are not certain, so only TCRdb's listed CDR3 is given. V usage is TRBV20-1 and J usage is TRBJ1-2. Germline loops: CDR1 DFQATT, CDR2 SNEGSKA (reference sequence). Termini included, the CDR3 measures 9 amino acids. Here the CDR3 reads CSARDGLGG.

The chain is built from TRBV6-2 or TRBV6-3 and TRBJ2-2; 7 nucleotides agree with TRBD1. The CDR3 covers 15 residues. The germline CDR1 and CDR2 sequences are MNHEY and SVGEGT. J lost 4 bases, V lost 4 bases, and 6 bases had no gene match. The CDR3 is CASSWTGSLTGELFF. Here the CDR3 DNA reads TGTGCCAGCAGTTGGACAGGAAGCCTCACCGGGGAGCTGTTTTTT.

This clone came up a few times. The chain employs TRBV2 and TRBJ1-5; D gene uncertain. This CDR3 region has 13 residues. Trimming removed 5 bases from V and 0 bases from J, with 5 bases in between. From germline, CDR1 is SNHLY and CDR2 FYNNEI. In nucleotides, the CDR3 is TGTGCCAGCAGTCAGAATAGCAATCAGCCCCAGCATTTT. Translated: CASSQNSNQPQHF.

This chain connects TRBV5-4 to TRBJ1-6, with D possibly matching TRBD1 (6 bases). The CDR3 sequence is 14 residues long. V lost 4 bases, J lost 4 bases, and 9 bases lay in between. Germline V gene lookup returns CDR1 SGHNT and CDR2 YYREEE (reference sequence). CDR3 sequence reads: CASSVTGYNSPLHF. The CDR3 bases are TGTGCCAGCAGCGTGACAGGTTATAATTCACCCCTCCACTTT.

The chain uses TRBV21-1 and TRBJ1-1. TRBV21-1 is noted as a pseudogene. This CDR3 region has 18 residues. CDR3 region: CASSKGRGKAGMETEAFF. CDR3 DNA sequence: TGTGCCAGCAGCAAGGGTAGAGGGAAGGCCGGTATGGAAACTGAAGCTTTCTTT.

The table lists this clone with a few counts. As DNA, the CDR3 is TGCAGTGCTAGATACCGACAAGTTTTCTTT. Encoded protein: CSARYRQVFF. This chain links TRBV20-1 with TRBJ1-1, with D unclear. CDR3 length: 10 amino acids. Trimming shortened V by 2 bases and J by 13 bases, and 11 bases separated the two germline ends. Germline CDR1 reads DFQATT; CDR2 reads SNEGSKA (reference sequence).

V usage is TRBV6-1 and J usage is TRBJ1-3, with 12 positions matching TRBD1. The CDR3 contains 18 residues. With V trimmed by 0 bases and J by 3 bases, 6 bases remained unmatched. CDR1 MNHNS and CDR2 SASEGT come from the germline V gene. In nucleotides, the CDR3 is TGTGCCAGCAGTGAAGCGCTGGGACAGGGGGCAAGTGGAAACACCATATATTTT. It is translated as CASSEALGQGASGNTIYF.

The chain carries TRBV27 and TRBJ2-7; tentative D call: TRBD1 (6 bases). Looked up from germline, CDR1 is MNHEY and CDR2 is SMNVEV (reference sequence). The length of the CDR3 is 12 residues. V was clipped by 3 bases and J by 10 bases, with 13 bases between them. The CDR3 region has the DNA TGTGCCAGCAGTTTGGACAGTCAGCTTCAGTACTTC. Its translation is CASSLDSQLQYF.

The chain uses TRBV2 and TRBJ1-5, with D tentatively TRBD1 (6 bases). This CDR3 has 11 residues. Germline V gene data show CDR1 as SNHLY and CDR2 as FYNNEI. V shed 6 bases and J shed 9 bases, with 9 bases lying between them. CDR3 bases: TGTGCCAGCAGAGCCAGGGGGCCCCAGCATTTT. This translates into CASRARGPQHF.

J is TRBJ1-3 and V is TRBV5-1, with TRBD1 matching 9 bases. The CDR3 spans 15 residues. The germline V gene encodes CDR1 SGHRS and CDR2 YFSETQ. V trimming: 3 bases; J trimming: 3 bases; junction bases outside the gene matches: 4. CDR3 region: CASSSGTGHGNTIYF. The CDR3 DNA follows: TGCGCCAGCAGCTCCGGGACAGGGCATGGAAACACCATATATTTT.

The rearrangement uses TRBV4-2 and TRBJ1-4, with D possibly matching TRBD1 (6 bases). This CDR3 has 15 amino acids. V was shortened by 1 base and J by 7 bases, with 13 bases between the two germline ends. The V gene's germline CDR1 is LGHNA and CDR2 YNFKEQ. This CDR3 is CASSQVGGQGEKLFF. In DNA form, the CDR3 reads TGTGCCAGCAGCCAAGTGGGGGGGCAGGGTGAAAAACTGTTTTTT.

The CDR3: CASTRTGIIYEQYF. DNA of the CDR3: TGTGCCAGCACTAGGACAGGGATTATCTACGAGCAGTACTTC. The J gene is TRBJ2-7, the V gene TRBV6-6, with 8 bases lining up with TRBD1. The V and J ends lost 7 bases and 3 bases, in that order; junction bases with no gene match: 8. Germline V CDR1 and CDR2: MNHNY, SVGAGI (reference sequence). The CDR3 length is 14 residues.

This chain links TRBV4-1 with TRBJ1-2; the D gene is possibly TRBD1 (6 bases). V shed 4 bases and J shed 4 bases, with 10 bases lying between them. Germline values: CDR1 MGHRA, CDR2 YSYEKL. The CDR3 covers 13 residues. Here the CDR3 reads CASSRTASYGYTF. DNA for the CDR3: TGCGCCAGCAGCCGGACAGCTAGCTATGGCTACACCTTC.

This clone was counted once. The chain links TRBV4-1 to TRBJ2-5, with D maybe TRBD1 (5 bases). Per germline, CDR1 MGHRA and CDR2 YSYEKL. Deletions cut 1 base from V and 4 bases from J, with 10 bases between. The CDR3 runs to 14 residues. This CDR3 reads CASSQVGAPETQYF. CDR3 DNA: TGCGCCAGCAGCCAAGTTGGGGCCCCAGAGACCCAGTACTTC.